This TCR beta chain was sequenced during a study of cytotoxic CD8 clonotypes in ibrutinib-treated CLL (dated by TCRdb to the early 2020s). For the study in its entirety: The cohort was composed of ten to eleven relapsed/refractory and around 14 treatment-naive patients; IGHV unmutated status was identified in 17 to 18 patients. Partial responses were observed in around 25 patients and complete responses in 2; after a median follow-up of around 68 months, remission was maintained in roughly 14 patients and progression was observed in about twelve. Cryopreserved peripheral blood mononuclear cells were obtained before treatment, at response, and at either sustained remission or disease progression. Samples at response were collected after a median of 12 months of treatment, with a range of about 6 to 36 months. Samples averaged approximately 260,000 productive templates and approximately 100,000 productive rearrangements. All remission and progressive disease samples were collected while patients were still receiving ibrutinib. Of the 86 participants in the trial, approximately 26 had longitudinal samples available.

What the authors observed across the whole study: Sampling times were not matched between patients in sustained remission and patients whose disease was progressing, and lymph node repertoires were not examined. Clonality rose at ibrutinib response, remained stable during sustained remission, and dropped back toward baseline at progression. At baseline, clonality was higher than in age-matched healthy donors and showed a strong correlation with circulating CD8+ T-cell counts. Public clonotypes were rare and either shrank or stayed stable during treatment, and the rise in clonality at ibrutinib response reflected expansion of private clonotypes.

Taken with the paper, the label for time point translates to: approximately 2 years on ibrutinib. For TCR beta library preparation, about 1.8 micrograms of genomic DNA were isolated from cryopreserved PBMCs. High-throughput TCR beta sequencing was performed on longitudinal blood samples from CLL patients receiving ibrutinib monotherapy. The patients took part in an open-label, single-center phase 2 trial of ibrutinib monotherapy. The goal of deep resolution MiSeq sequencing was a depth between 1 in 1 million and 1 in 200,000 T cells, and coverage averaged 10x per clonotype. The immunoSEQ hsTCRB Kit was used to generate TCR beta libraries. The study's own analysis went as follows. ImmunoSEQ Data Assistant and ImmunoSEQ Analyzer were used for data analysis, and V, D and J genes were assigned according to IMGT definitions. Clonality, which ranges from 0 to 1, was calculated by subtracting the normalized Shannon entropy of productive rearrangement frequencies from one. Public clonotype analysis was restricted to overrepresented clonotypes comprising at least 0.05% of each patient's repertoire. Roughly 12 age-matched healthy donor repertoires from immuneACCESS were used as controls for clonality. The immuneACCESS repertoire file appears here via TCRdb, limited to in-frame rearrangements. These files lack a portion of the clones; in checked studies, under half of the deficit traces to unresolved V genes, and the cause of the others is not known. V, J and clone size were drawn from that table, and D and trimming were deduced from the DNA. Here the sample has approximately 97,000 clones; roughly three quarters occur a single time. About 22% of the sample goes to the ten largest clones.

CDR1 and CDR2 (MRHNA, SNTAGT) derive from the germline V gene. Here V drops 4 bases and J drops 1 base, and the junction holds 4 bases not matched to any gene. The cysteine opens and the phenylalanine closes a CDR3 of 16 amino acids. Only the CDR3 portion is preserved as DNA: 48 bases, with reading frame beginning at the first base. Regarding this clone: Its cognate antigen has yet to be identified. Qualities for individual bases were not recorded, and no much larger clone is one base off.

The chain is made from TRBV6-4 and TRBJ2-6, and TRBD1 matches 7 of the central bases. The sequences come from PBMCs, collected after 24 months of ibrutinib treatment. The clonotype was recovered from a human donor with chronic lymphocytic leukemia. The CDR3 reads CASSVAGGSGANVLTF. The bases are TGTGCCAGCAGTGTCGCAGGGGGTTCTGGGGCCAACGTCCTGACTTTC.